The clone carrying this TCR beta chain was counted at least ten times. The data were taken from a study of blood T cells in healthy people across ages. Trimming stripped 3 bases from V and 10 bases from J, with 17 bases between. Germline lookup yields CDR1 SGDLS and CDR2 YYNGEE. The CDR3 consists of 14 residues. A second 7 to 11 cycle PCR used barcoded and J-beta primers. Each CDR3 protein gets one entry after TCRdb re-called the 5' RACE reads with MiXCR. The table lists more than 900,000 distinct CDR3 sequences, approximately 25% of them singletons. These data also formed part of another study, on T cells of mothers and their children.

Sequencing input: blood. This TCR was sampled from a girl aged 2-10 years in good health. The chain is built from TRBV9 and TRBJ2-1; D call uncertain. CDR3 nucleotides: TGTGCCAGCAGCGGGCGGATGGGGTCCGACGAGCAGTTCTTC. It codes for CASSGRMGSDEQFF.